The 4 T cell receptor beta chains listed next were all sequenced from one sample in a study of T cell repertoires in cytomegalovirus infection. TCRdb re-called the reads through MiXCR, storing one row per CDR3 protein. There are hundreds of thousands of distinct CDR3 sequences in the sample; about a third occur only once, and over 11% lies in the top ten. No antigens are known for them. This specimen was cultured CD8+ T cells from PBMCs, taken from culture after CMV antigen stimulation. The receptors shown here come from a human donor in good health (CMV status not recorded). Some clones in this sample may be carry-over from other donors' samples.

Only one count was recorded for this clonotype. This chain uses TRBV9 with TRBJ1-4; possibly TRBD1 for D (6 bases). CDR1 and CDR2 (germline): SGDLS, YYNGEE. Trimming cost V 0 bases and J 5 bases, with 11 bases left between them. The CDR3 totals 15 residues. The CDR3 protein is CASSVADRPNEKLFF. The CDR3 DNA follows: TGTGCCAGCAGCGTAGCCGACAGGCCAAATGAAAAACTGTTTTTT.

The chain couples TRBV6-1 to TRBJ2-7; perhaps TRBD2 as D (5 bases). V lost 6 bases and J lost 0, with 15 bases in between. Germline CDR1 MNHNS, CDR2 SASEGT. This CDR3 comprises 15 residues. The CDR3 protein is CASSGVDLFSYEQYF. CDR3 nucleotides: TGTGCCAGCAGCGGGGTCGACCTCTTCTCCTACGAGCAGTACTTC.

The V and J genes are TRBV6-2 or TRBV6-3 and TRBJ2-7; D perhaps matches TRBD2 (5 bases). The CDR3 length is 16 residues. The V gene's germline CDR1 is MNHEY and CDR2 SVGEGT. With 6 bases removed from V and 2 bases from J, the gap between germline ends came to 20 bases. CDR3 coding DNA: TGTGCCAGCAGCCCCCGGGCGGGTCCGACTCCCTACGAGCAGTACGTC. Amino acid sequence: CASSPRAGPTPYEQYV.

This clonotype has a handful of counts. The chain is built from TRBV12-3 or TRBV12-4 and TRBJ2-1; D might be TRBD2 (5 bases). The ends were cut back, 7 bases at V and 8 bases at J, with 12 bases in the middle. This CDR3 spans 12 amino acids. CDR3 loop: CASTITGDEQFF. CDR3 sequence (DNA): TGTGCCAGCACTATTACCGGGGATGAGCAGTTCTTC.